This entry lists 3 T cell receptor beta chains sequenced from one sample in a study of cytomegalovirus exposure and HLA in healthy donors. Use of 60 Vbeta and 13 Jbeta primers characterized the PCR. Produced via immunoSEQ multiplex PCR; TCRdb's table is partial and in-frame only. The repertoire includes about 130,000 clones, about 70% of them detected once, and roughly 7.3% sits in the top ten. Sequencing input: PBMCs. Every receptor here comes from a male donor in good health and CMV-seronegative.

V usage is TRBV28 and J usage is TRBJ2-3; 9 bases fit TRBD1. Germline CDR1 and CDR2: MDHEN and SYDVKM. This CDR3 is built from 16 residues. V was pared by 4 bases and J by 3 bases, with 8 bases of the junction left unmatched. The CDR3 DNA follows: TGTGCCAGCAGTTCCTTGGGACAGGGAGAGACAGATACGCAGTATTTT. This codes for CASSSLGQGETDTQYF.

For this clone: The sample has other DNA sequences that encode this CDR3 too. The chain links TRBV29-1 to TRBJ2-5; possible D gene TRBD1, 6 bases. The CDR3 is 11 amino acids. Germline V CDR1 and CDR2: SQVTM, ANQGSEA. With 5 bases removed from V and 5 bases from J, the gap between germline ends came to 9 bases. Written as DNA, the CDR3 is TGCAGCGTTACAGGGTTGGAGACCCAGTACTTC. Its translation is CSVTGLETQYF.

The chain uses TRBV11-2 and TRBJ1-6; D gene uncertain. CDR3 length: 13 residues. V lost 1 base, J lost 7 bases, and 5 bases lay in between. The germline CDR1 and CDR2 sequences are SGHAT and FQNNGV. CDR3 residues: CASSLGGNSPLHF. CDR3 nucleotides: TGTGCCAGCAGCTTAGGTGGCAATTCACCCCTCCACTTT.